This TCR beta chain was sequenced for a study of cytomegalovirus exposure and HLA in healthy donors. Looking at the study overall: Out of approximately 170 million T cells, an earlier analysis found 117 million unique TCR beta sequences in total. Samples from HLA-typed donors yielded approximately 80 million unique TCRs in an early data release.

As for this clone: Its antigen is currently unknown.

PCR involved 60 Vbeta and 13 Jbeta primers. Clones were read by immunoSEQ multiplex PCR, and TCRdb kept only the in-frame ones, dropping some. The repertoire includes about 82,000 clones, around 76% of them detected once, and 6.2% sits in the top ten. Germline loops: CDR1 SQVTM, CDR2 ANQGSEA. CDR3 length: 14 residues. V lost 7 bases, J lost 1 base, and 6 bases stayed unmatched. Findings of the study overall: CMV serostatus stood as the only immune exposure information on hand. TCR beta chains associated with HLA were, in a later analysis, more clonally expanded than equally common others.

Sequenced input: PBMCs. The chain is built from TRBV29-1 and TRBJ2-3; 9 bases are shared with TRBD1. The sequence derives from a woman in her forties or fifties in good health and CMV-seropositive. The CDR3 bases are TGCAGCGCTCAACAGGGGGCGGGCACAGATACGCAGTATTTT. Translation gives CSAQQGAGTDTQYF.